Following are 17 T cell receptor beta chains from one sample sequenced in a study of shared clonotypes between healthy human individuals (dated by TCRdb to 2018 to 2021). Library prep was done by the immunoSEQ multiplex PCR assay. TCRdb's version of the immuneACCESS table is confined to in-frame rearrangements and falls short of the full clone set. An unresolved V gene accounts for under half of the shortfall where checked; the remainder is of unknown origin. The sample has approximately 340,000 clones on record, around four fifths of them singletons. The ten largest clones represent 10% of the sample. The sequenced material came from memory CD4+ T cells sorted from blood. The sample's cell subset or site, from its label and the paper: CD45RA-negative fraction. These receptors all come from a man between 25 and 39 years old in good health.

The V call is TRBV6-1, the J call TRBJ1-6; D is unclear. The CDR3 spans 13 residues. CDR1 and CDR2 from the germline V gene are MNHNS and SASEGT. Trimming left V 5 bases short and J 9 bases short, with 11 bases between. CDR3 in DNA: TGTGCCAGCAGTACCCGAGGGTTTTCACCCCTCCACTTT. Translating it yields CASSTRGFSPLHF.

This chain connects TRBV27 to TRBJ1-3; 7 bases are shared with TRBD1. Germline V gene sequence: CDR1 MNHEY, CDR2 SMNVEV (reference sequence). With V trimmed by 3 bases and J by 2 bases, 10 bases remained unmatched. The CDR3 sequence is 17 residues long. The CDR3 DNA sequence: TGTGCCAGCAGTTTTTCAGGCAGGGGGTTGACTGGAAACACCATATATTTT. This encodes CASSFSGRGLTGNTIYF.

Concerning this clone itself: Other DNA sequences in the same sample also yield this CDR3. The gene calls are TRBV7-9 and TRBJ2-5; D unresolved. Germline V gene sequence: CDR1 SEHNR, CDR2 FQNEAQ (reference sequence). The CDR3 covers 12 residues. V lost 2 bases, J lost 5 bases, and 6 bases lay in between. The CDR3 is CASSLRSETQYF. CDR3 sequence (DNA): TGTGCCAGCAGCTTAAGGTCGGAGACCCAGTACTTC. The complete variable domain, with remaining parts taken from reference TRBV7-9 and TRBJ2-5, reads DTGVSQNPRHKITKRGQNVTFRCDPISEHNRLYWYRQTLGQGPEFLTYFQNEAQLEKSRLLSDRFSAERPKGSFSTLEIQRTEQGDSAMYLCASSLRSETQYFGPGTRLLVL.

V usage is TRBV11-2 and J usage is TRBJ1-5; D is ambiguous. Germline loops: CDR1 SGHAT, CDR2 FQNNGV. The CDR3 is made up of 14 amino acids. Trimming left V 5 bases short and J 4 bases short, with 12 bases between. The CDR3 loop reads CASSRDFRNQPQHF. The CDR3 nucleotides read TGTGCCAGCAGCAGGGATTTTAGGAATCAGCCCCAGCATTTT.

The gene calls are TRBV14 and TRBJ1-4; D gene ambiguous. The CDR3 has 14 residues. The ends were cut back, 4 bases at V and 8 bases at J, with 14 bases in the middle. Germline CDR1 is SGHDN and CDR2 is FVKESK. Here the CDR3 reads CASSPVSGGEKLFF. The CDR3 DNA reads as TGTGCCAGCAGCCCGGTTTCAGGCGGGGAAAAACTGTTTTTT.

The chain joins TRBV5-1 to TRBJ2-3; either TRBD1 or TRBD2 may supply D (6 bases each). V lost 0 bases, J lost 4 bases, and 18 bases lay in between. There are 17 residues in the CDR3. CDR1 and CDR2 from the germline V gene are SGHRS and YFSETQ. Here the CDR3 DNA reads TGCGCCAGCAGCTTGGAAGGGGGGCGAGTTAATTCAGATACGCAGTATTTT. This sequence encodes CASSLEGGRVNSDTQYF.

This chain connects TRBV10-3 to TRBJ1-3; D unresolved. Germline loops: CDR1 ENHRY, CDR2 SYGVKD. The ends were cut back, 0 bases at V and 0 bases at J, with 12 bases in the middle. The CDR3 extends over 17 amino acids. For the CDR3, the DNA is TGTGCCATCAGTGAGTCGTTGGGCAGCAACTCTGGAAACACCATATATTTT. Translated: CAISESLGSNSGNTIYF.

V gene TRBV5-5 combines with J gene TRBJ2-1; TRBD2 matches 7 bases. This CDR3 is built from 14 residues. Germline V gene lookup returns CDR1 SGHKS and CDR2 YYEKEE (reference sequence). Losses at the gene ends were 2 bases for V and 8 bases for J; bases not matched to a gene: 7. The CDR3 DNA reads as TGTGCCAGCAGCTTAGCGGGACTGAGGTATGAGCAGTTCTTC. This gives the protein CASSLAGLRYEQFF.

J is TRBJ2-3 and V is TRBV5-5; tentative D call: TRBD2 (6 bases). Per the germline V gene, CDR1 is SGHKS and CDR2 is YYEKEE (reference sequence). V dropped 6 bases and J dropped 2 bases, with 13 bases sitting between them. This CDR3 region has 14 residues. Here the CDR3 reads CASNSPGDTDTQYF. The CDR3 bases are TGTGCCAGCAACTCACCGGGGGACACAGATACGCAGTATTTT.

The chain is built from TRBV7-9 and TRBJ2-3, with D possibly TRBD1 on 5 matching bases. V dropped 2 bases and J dropped 8 bases, with 11 bases sitting between them. This CDR3 has 13 amino acids. The germline gives CDR1 SEHNR, CDR2 FQNEAQ (reference sequence). This chain's CDR3 is CASSLQGVGTQYF. CDR3 DNA sequence: TGTGCCAGCAGCTTACAAGGGGTCGGTACGCAGTATTTT.

The J gene is TRBJ2-1, the V gene TRBV11-2; 15 positions match TRBD2. The junction had 3 bases not matched to a gene; V was cut back by 4 bases and J by 11 bases. Per germline, CDR1 SGHAT and CDR2 FQNNGV. CDR3 length equals 14 residues. CDR3 DNA sequence: TGTGCCAGCAGCTGGGGGACTAGCGGGAGGCAGCAGTTCTTC. Its protein product is CASSWGTSGRQQFF.

The chain employs TRBV11-2 and TRBJ2-5; 7 nucleotides line up with TRBD1. Trimming at V came to 5 bases and at J to 1 base, leaving 7 bases not matched to a gene. The CDR3 has 15 amino acids. Germline-derived CDR1 and CDR2 are SGHAT and FQNNGV. Here the CDR3 reads CASSPWDSTQETQYF. The CDR3 DNA sequence: TGTGCCAGCAGCCCATGGGACAGCACCCAAGAGACCCAGTACTTC.

This chain links TRBV18 with TRBJ2-7; 9 positions match TRBD1. The germline gives CDR1 KGHSH, CDR2 LQKENI. This CDR3 comprises 15 residues. J lost 0 bases, V lost 2 bases, and 2 bases had no gene match. Here the CDR3 reads CASSPGQGPSYEQYF. In DNA, the CDR3 is TGTGCCAGCTCACCAGGACAGGGGCCCTCCTACGAGCAGTACTTC.

The J gene is TRBJ1-2, the V gene TRBV5-1; D uncertain. The V gene's germline CDR1 is SGHRS and CDR2 YFSETQ. This CDR3 contains 13 residues. Trimming removed 5 bases at V and 4 bases at J, with 12 bases between. The CDR3 sequence is CASRSGVPYGYTF. The CDR3 DNA is TGCGCCAGCAGAAGTGGGGTCCCCTATGGCTACACCTTC.

This chain uses TRBV2 with TRBJ1-1; 9 nucleotides align to TRBD1. CDR3 length: 13 amino acids. CDR1 is SNHLY and CDR2 is FYNNEI in the germline V gene. V dropped 6 bases and J dropped 7; count of bases not matched to a gene: 6. The CDR3: CASSRDRASEAFF. The CDR3 DNA follows: TGTGCCAGCAGCCGGGACAGGGCAAGTGAAGCTTTCTTT.

Details on this clone: A read error may account for a junction end that differs from germline. The rearrangement joins TRBV7-7 to TRBJ2-5; no firm D call. Germline V gene data show CDR1 as SSHAT and CDR2 as FNYEAQ (reference sequence). The CDR3 length is 14 residues. The CDR3 here is CASSLTVSQETQYF. The CDR3 DNA follows: TGTGCTAGCAGCTTAACGGTTTCGCAAGAGACCCAGTACTTC.

The rearrangement links TRBV7-2 to TRBJ2-4; D not resolved. V lost 2 bases and J lost 1, with 3 bases in between. Germline V gene data show CDR1 as SGHTA and CDR2 as FQGNSA. This CDR3 comprises 13 residues. CDR3 sequence (DNA): TGTGCCAGCAGCTTAATGGCCAAAAACATTCAGTACTTC. Encoded protein: CASSLMAKNIQYF.